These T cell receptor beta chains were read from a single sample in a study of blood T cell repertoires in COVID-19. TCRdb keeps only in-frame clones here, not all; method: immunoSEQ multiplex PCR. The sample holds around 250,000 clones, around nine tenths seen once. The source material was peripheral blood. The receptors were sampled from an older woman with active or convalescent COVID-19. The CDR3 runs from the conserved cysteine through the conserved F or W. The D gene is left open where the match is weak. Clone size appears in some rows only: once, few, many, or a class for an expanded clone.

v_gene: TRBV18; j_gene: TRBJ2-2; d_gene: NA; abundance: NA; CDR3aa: CASSPGSFTGELFF; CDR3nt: TGTGCCAGCTCACCAGGTAGCTTCACCGGGGAGCTGTTTTTT
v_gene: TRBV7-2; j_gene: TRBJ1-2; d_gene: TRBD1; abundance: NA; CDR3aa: CASSLMGQGGYGYTF; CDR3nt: TGTGCCAGCAGCTTAATGGGACAGGGTGGCTATGGCTACACCTTC
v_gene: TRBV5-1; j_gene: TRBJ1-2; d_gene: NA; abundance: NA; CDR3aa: CASSTGTVGCTF; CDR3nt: TGCGCCAGCAGCACAGGGACGGTGGGATGCACCTTC
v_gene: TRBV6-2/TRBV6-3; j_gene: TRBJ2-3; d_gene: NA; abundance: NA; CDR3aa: CASSSFDSLGDTQYF; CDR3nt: TGTGCCAGCAGTTCTTTTGACAGCTTGGGGGATACGCAGTATTTT
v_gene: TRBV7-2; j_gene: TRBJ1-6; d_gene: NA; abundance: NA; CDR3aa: CASSLAGGNNSPLHF; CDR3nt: TGTGCCAGCAGCTTAGCAGGCGGCAATAATTCACCCCTCCACTTT
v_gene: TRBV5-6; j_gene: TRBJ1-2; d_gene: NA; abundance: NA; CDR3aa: CASSLRGAGGYGYTF; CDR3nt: TGTGCCAGCAGCTTGCGGGGTGCCGGGGGCTATGGCTACACCTTC
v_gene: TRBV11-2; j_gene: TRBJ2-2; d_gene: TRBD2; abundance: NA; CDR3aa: CASSRAGTPGELFF; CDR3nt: TGTGCCAGCAGCCGAGCGGGGACCCCCGGGGAGCTGTTTTTT
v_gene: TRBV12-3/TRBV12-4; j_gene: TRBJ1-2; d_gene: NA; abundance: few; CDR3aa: CASSSARGPYTF; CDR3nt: TGTGCCAGCAGTTCAGCCAGGGGTCCCTACACCTTC
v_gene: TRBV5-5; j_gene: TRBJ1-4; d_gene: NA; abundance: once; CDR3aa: CASSPTDGGANEKLFF; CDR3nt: TGTGCCAGCAGCCCAACGGACGGAGGCGCTAATGAAAAACTGTTTTTT
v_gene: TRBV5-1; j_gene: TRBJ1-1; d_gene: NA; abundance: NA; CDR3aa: CASSFGQDTEAFF; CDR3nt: TGCGCCAGCAGCTTCGGCCAGGACACTGAAGCTTTCTTT
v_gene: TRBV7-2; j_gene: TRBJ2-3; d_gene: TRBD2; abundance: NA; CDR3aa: CASSPQLAADTQYF; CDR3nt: TGTGCCAGCAGCCCCCAACTAGCGGCAGATACGCAGTATTTT
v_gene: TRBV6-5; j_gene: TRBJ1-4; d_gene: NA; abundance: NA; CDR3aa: CASSLGARGLGKLFF; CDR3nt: TGTGCCAGCAGTTTGGGGGCGCGGGGGCTTGGAAAACTGTTTTTT
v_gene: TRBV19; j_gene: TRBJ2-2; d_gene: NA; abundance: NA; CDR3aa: CASSPGLTNTGELFF; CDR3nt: TGTGCCAGTAGTCCGGGACTTACGAACACCGGGGAGCTGTTTTTT
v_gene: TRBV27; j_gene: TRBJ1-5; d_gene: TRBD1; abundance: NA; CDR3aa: CASSSQTGVHQPQHF; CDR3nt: TGTGCCAGCAGTTCTCAAACAGGGGTACATCAGCCCCAGCATTTT
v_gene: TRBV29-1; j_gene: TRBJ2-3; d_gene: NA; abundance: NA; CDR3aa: CSVGDKGTDTQYF; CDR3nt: TGCAGCGTGGGGGACAAAGGGACAGATACGCAGTATTTT
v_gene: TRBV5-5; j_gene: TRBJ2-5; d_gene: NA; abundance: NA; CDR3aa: CASSLIEPFQETQYF; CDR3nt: TGTGCCAGCAGCTTAATAGAGCCGTTTCAAGAGACCCAGTACTTC
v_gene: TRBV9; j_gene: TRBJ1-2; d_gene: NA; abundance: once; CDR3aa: CASSVEPVNYGYTF; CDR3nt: TGTGCCAGCAGCGTAGAACCGGTTAACTATGGCTACACCTTC
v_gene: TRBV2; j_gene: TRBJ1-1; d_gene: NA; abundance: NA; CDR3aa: CAGYAGWGDTEAFF; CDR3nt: TGTGCCGGGTACGCGGGGTGGGGCGACACTGAAGCTTTCTTT
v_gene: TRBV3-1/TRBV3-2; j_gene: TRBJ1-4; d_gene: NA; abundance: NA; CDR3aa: CASSQVRGRNEKLFF; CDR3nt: TGTGCCAGCAGCCAAGTCAGGGGCCGTAATGAAAAACTGTTTTTT
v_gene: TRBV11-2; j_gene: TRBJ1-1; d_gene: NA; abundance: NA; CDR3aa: CASSRNGLLAFF; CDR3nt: TGTGCCAGCAGCCGGAACGGACTACTAGCTTTCTTT
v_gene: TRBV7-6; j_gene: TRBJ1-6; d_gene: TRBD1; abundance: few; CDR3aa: CASSRIPVRGRSPLHF; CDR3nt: TGTGCCAGCAGCCGAATTCCCGTAAGGGGGCGTTCACCCCTCCACTTT
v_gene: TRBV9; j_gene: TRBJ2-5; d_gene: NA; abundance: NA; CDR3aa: CASSVMGGTQYF; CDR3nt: TGTGCCAGCAGCGTAATGGGAGGGACCCAGTACTTC
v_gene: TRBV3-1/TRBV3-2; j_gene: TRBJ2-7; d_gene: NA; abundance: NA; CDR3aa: CASSQVLSRAHGNEQYF; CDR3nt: TGTGCCAGCAGCCAAGTATTGTCCCGGGCCCACGGGAACGAGCAGTACTTC
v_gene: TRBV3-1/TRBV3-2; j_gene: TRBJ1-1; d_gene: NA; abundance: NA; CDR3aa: CASSRYGTEAFF; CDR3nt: TGTGCCAGCAGCCGCTACGGCACTGAAGCTTTCTTT
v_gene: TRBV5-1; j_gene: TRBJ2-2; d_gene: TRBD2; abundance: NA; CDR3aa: CASSWRLAGDSTGELFF; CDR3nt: TGCGCCAGCAGCTGGAGACTAGCGGGGGATAGCACCGGGGAGCTGTTTTTT
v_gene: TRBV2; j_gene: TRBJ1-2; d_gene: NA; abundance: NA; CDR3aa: CASTEDSLDGYTF; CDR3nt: TGTGCCAGCACCGAGGACAGCCTGGATGGCTACACCTTC
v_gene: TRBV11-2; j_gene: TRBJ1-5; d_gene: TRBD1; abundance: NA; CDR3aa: CASSPGQGQNQPQHF; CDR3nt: TGTGCCAGCAGCCCAGGACAGGGGCAAAATCAGCCCCAGCATTTT
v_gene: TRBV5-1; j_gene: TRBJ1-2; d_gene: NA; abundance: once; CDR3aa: CASSLSRQPQGYTF; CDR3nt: TGCGCCAGCAGCTTGAGCAGACAGCCTCAGGGCTACACCTTC
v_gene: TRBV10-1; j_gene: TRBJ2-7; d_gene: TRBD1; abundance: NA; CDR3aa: CASSRDRRGEQYF; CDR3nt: TGCGCCAGCAGTAGGGACAGGCGAGGCGAGCAGTACTTC
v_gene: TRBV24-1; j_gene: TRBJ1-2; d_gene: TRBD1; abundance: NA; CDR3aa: CATSDPGQGSYYGYTF; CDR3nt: TGTGCCACCAGTGATCCCGGACAGGGGAGCTACTATGGCTACACCTTC
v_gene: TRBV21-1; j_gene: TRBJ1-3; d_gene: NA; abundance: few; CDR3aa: CLKGFVGNTIYF; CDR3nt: TGTTTGAAGGGGTTCGTTGGAAACACCATATATTTT
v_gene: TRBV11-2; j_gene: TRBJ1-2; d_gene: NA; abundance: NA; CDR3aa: CASSLAGYYGYTF; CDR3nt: TGTGCCAGCAGCTTAGCGGGGTACTATGGCTACACCTTC
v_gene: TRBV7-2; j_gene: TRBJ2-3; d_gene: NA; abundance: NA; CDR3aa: CASSLGQIPDTQYF; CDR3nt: TGTGCCAGCAGCTTAGGGCAGATTCCAGATACGCAGTATTTT
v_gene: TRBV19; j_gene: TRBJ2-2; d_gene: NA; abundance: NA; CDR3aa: CASSMSGIGTGELFF; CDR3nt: TGTGCCAGTAGTATGTCGGGAATAGGAACCGGGGAGCTGTTTTTT
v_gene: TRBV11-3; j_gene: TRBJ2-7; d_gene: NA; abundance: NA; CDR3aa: CASSAGGSYEQYF; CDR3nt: TGTGCCAGCAGCGCCGGCGGCTCCTACGAGCAGTACTTC
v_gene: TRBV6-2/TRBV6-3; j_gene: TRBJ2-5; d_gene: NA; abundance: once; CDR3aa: CASSKGQLQETQYF; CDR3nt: TGTGCCAGCAGTAAGGGACAACTCCAAGAGACCCAGTACTTC